The next 26 T cell receptor beta chains were all read from a single sample in a study of blood T cell repertoires in COVID-19 (dated by TCRdb to the early 2020s). The library came from the immunoSEQ multiplex PCR assay. TCRdb provides this immuneACCESS table in a form limited to in-frame rearrangements. Some clones are lacking; in checked studies, under half of them reflect an unresolved V gene, and why the rest are absent is not known. This sample lists roughly 330,000 clones; 70% to 90% were detected once. In total, the top ten clones hold 8% to 13% of the sample. Sequencing was carried out using PBMCs or T cells enriched from blood (not recorded which). The receptors stem from a woman aged 18-29 years who had recovered from COVID-19.

CDR3 sequence reads: CASSEFAGMNTEAFF. CDR3 DNA sequence: TGTGCCAGCAGTGAATTTGCAGGGATGAACACTGAAGCTTTCTTT. The chain carries TRBV2 and TRBJ1-1, with a tentative D call TRBD1 (5 bases). CDR3 length: 15 amino acids. Germline V CDR1 and CDR2: SNHLY, FYNNEI. Trimming pared 2 bases from V and 0 bases from J, leaving 10 bases between.

The CDR3 loop reads CASSIRDRYYGYTF. Written as DNA, the CDR3 is TGTGCCAGTAGTATACGGGACAGGTACTATGGCTACACCTTC. The chain recombines TRBV19 with TRBJ1-2; 8 bases are a match to TRBD1. This CDR3 contains 14 residues. Unmatched junction bases numbered 2, after V lost 2 bases and J lost 3 bases. CDR1 and CDR2 (germline): LNHDA, SQIVND (reference sequence).

Comments on this clone: This same CDR3 is encoded by further DNA sequences in the sample. The chain joins TRBV28 to TRBJ1-2; TRBD1 is a possible D gene (5 bases). The CDR3 length is 12 residues. Trimming removed 6 bases from V and 5 bases from J, with 10 bases in between. Germline lookup yields CDR1 MDHEN and CDR2 SYDVKM. The chain's CDR3 is CASSQTDYGYTF. CDR3 nucleotides: TGTGCCAGCAGCCAGACAGATTATGGCTACACCTTC.

The CDR3, as DNA: TGCAGCGTTGTGGGACAGCCTATGAACACTGAAGCTTTCTTT. Its translation is CSVVGQPMNTEAFF. J is TRBJ1-1 and V is TRBV29-1; TRBD1 matches 7 bases. CDR1 is SQVTM, CDR2 ANQGSEA, per germline. The CDR3 has 14 amino acids. V was clipped by 4 bases and J by 0 bases; unmatched bases: 5.

The gene calls are TRBV7-9 and TRBJ1-4; a weak D match, TRBD1 (6 bases). Trimming took 3 bases from V and 5 from J, leaving 10 bases between them. This CDR3 has 14 amino acids. CDR1 is SEHNR and CDR2 is FQNEAQ in the germline V gene (reference sequence). The chain's CDR3 is CASSFDRLNEKLFF. CDR3 DNA sequence: TGTGCCAGCAGCTTTGACAGGCTAAATGAAAAACTGTTTTTT. Full variable domain (rest looked up from reference TRBV7-9 and TRBJ1-4): DTGVSQNPRHKITKRGQNVTFRCDPISEHNRLYWYRQTLGQGPEFLTYFQNEAQLEKSRLLSDRFSAERPKGSFSTLEIQRTEQGDSAMYLCASSFDRLNEKLFFGSGTQLSVL.

The chain is built from TRBV5-6 and TRBJ1-6; 11 bases fit TRBD1. CDR1 and CDR2 (germline): SGHDT, YYEEEE. V lost 1 base, J lost 1 base, and 4 bases stayed unmatched. The CDR3 runs 18 residues. The CDR3 nucleotides are TGTGCCAGCAGCTTGTGGGGACAGGGGGTTTCCTATAATTCACCCCTCCACTTT. This codes for CASSLWGQGVSYNSPLHF.

The chain couples TRBV5-4 to TRBJ2-7; 7 bases map to TRBD2. This CDR3 spans 14 amino acids. The V gene end was trimmed by 4 bases and the J gene end by 3 bases; junction bases not matched to a gene: 7. CDR1 is SGHNT, CDR2 YYREEE, per germline (reference sequence). CDR3 region: CASSPAGRVYEQYF. The CDR3 nucleotides read TGTGCCAGCAGCCCGGCTGGGAGGGTCTACGAGCAGTACTTC.

The V gene is TRBV11-2, the J gene TRBJ1-6; 8 positions agree with TRBD1. V was pared by 2 bases and J by 2 bases, with 2 bases of the junction left unmatched. Looked up from germline, CDR1 is SGHAT and CDR2 is FQNNGV. CDR3 length: 16 amino acids. The CDR3 sequence is CASSLWDRTYNSPLHF. The CDR3 coding sequence is TGTGCCAGCAGCTTATGGGACAGGACCTATAATTCACCCCTCCACTTT.

Only one count was recorded for this clone. The CDR3 bases are TGCGCCAGCAGCCAAGTGCCCTGGCGGGGGGGCACCCACGAGCAGTACTTC. This sequence encodes CASSQVPWRGGTHEQYF. The chain combines TRBV4-1 with TRBJ2-7; 9 positions match TRBD2. This CDR3 region has 17 residues. Germline V gives CDR1 MGHRA, CDR2 YSYEKL. V shed 1 base, J shed 5 bases, and the junction held 12 bases outside the gene matches.

The V gene is TRBV5-1, the J gene TRBJ1-6; D gene ambiguous. The length of the CDR3 is 15 residues. Trimming took off 0 bases at V and 5 bases at J, with 9 bases between the two ends. Germline V lookup: CDR1 SGHRS, CDR2 YFSETQ. The CDR3 region has the DNA TGCGCCAGCAGCTTGGTCCAGGTCAATAATTCACCCCTCCACTTT. Translating gives CASSLVQVNNSPLHF.

This clone was picked up one time. The chain links TRBV19 to TRBJ1-1; the match to TRBD1 covers 8 bases. Per the germline V gene, CDR1 is LNHDA and CDR2 is SQIVND (reference sequence). After removal of 3 bases from V and 6 bases from J, the junction contained 3 bases not matched to a gene. This CDR3 is 13 amino acids long. CDR3 amino acids: CASSIDRGAEAFF. The CDR3 coding sequence is TGTGCCAGTAGTATCGACAGGGGCGCTGAAGCTTTCTTT.

The rearrangement uses TRBV6-5 and TRBJ2-2; a weak D match, TRBD1 (6 bases). Germline V gene data show CDR1 as MNHEY and CDR2 as SVGAGI. V was clipped by 6 bases and J by 0 bases, with 11 bases between them. CDR3 length: 15 residues. The CDR3 here is CASRGQLANTGELFF. The CDR3 DNA is TGTGCCAGCAGAGGACAGCTCGCGAACACCGGGGAGCTGTTTTTT.

This clone was seen just once. The V call is TRBV30, the J call TRBJ1-1; D gene ambiguous. CDR3 length equals 13 residues. Per the germline V gene, CDR1 is GTSNPN and CDR2 is SVGIG (reference sequence). V was clipped by 1 base and J by 7 bases, with 13 bases between them. Written as DNA, the CDR3 is TGTGCCTGGAGTGCATTCTTCGAGGGTGAAGCTTTCTTT. Its translation is CAWSAFFEGEAFF.

The chain employs TRBV7-2 and TRBJ2-1, with 11 nucleotides matching TRBD2. There are 15 residues in the CDR3. The germline CDR1 and CDR2 sequences are SGHTA and FQGNSA. With 5 bases clipped from V and 9 bases from J, the junction kept 9 bases outside the gene matches. The CDR3 loop is CASSLVAGGPREQFF. CDR3 sequence (DNA): TGTGCCAGCAGCCTCGTAGCGGGAGGGCCACGTGAGCAGTTCTTC.

V is TRBV19 and J is TRBJ1-5; D ambiguous. V lost 7 bases to trimming and J lost 9 bases, with 16 bases between them. This CDR3 contains 13 residues. The germline V gene has CDR1 LNHDA and CDR2 SQIVND (reference sequence). The CDR3: CASTSTSITPQHF. The CDR3, as DNA: TGTGCCAGTACCTCCACGAGTATCACGCCCCAGCATTTT.

V gene TRBV6-4 combines with J gene TRBJ1-3, with 10 positions matching TRBD1. The CDR3 is 17 amino acids. In germline, CDR1 is MRHNA, CDR2 SNTAGT. J gave up 1 base and V 9 bases, and 12 bases lay outside the gene matches. CDR3: CARRQGARHESGNTIYF. The CDR3 DNA follows: TGTGCCAGAAGACAGGGGGCCAGGCATGAATCTGGAAACACCATATATTTT.

The chain uses TRBV6-5 and TRBJ2-1, with D possibly TRBD2 on 6 matching bases. Between the trimmed V and J ends, which lost 2 bases and 6 bases, there was a span of 8 bases. The CDR3 runs to 13 residues. Germline values: CDR1 MNHEY, CDR2 SVGAGI. DNA for the CDR3: TGTGCCAGCAGTTACGTGGGGGGCAATGAGCAGTTCTTC. As protein: CASSYVGGNEQFF.

The chain joins TRBV27 to TRBJ1-1; D call uncertain. Trimming stripped 3 bases from V and 6 bases from J, with 11 bases between. Germline values: CDR1 MNHEY, CDR2 SMNVEV (reference sequence). This CDR3 spans 13 amino acids. CDR3 nucleotide sequence: TGTGCCAGCAGTTTTGGACTGGGAGCTGAAGCTTTCTTT. This codes for CASSFGLGAEAFF.

The chain combines TRBV9 with TRBJ1-3, with D maybe TRBD1 (6 bases). With 3 bases removed from V and 2 bases from J, the gap between germline ends came to 9 bases. Germline CDR1 is SGDLS and CDR2 is YYNGEE. The CDR3 consists of 14 residues. CDR3 sequence reads: CASSAGQTGNTIYF. Written as DNA, the CDR3 is TGTGCCAGCAGCGCCGGACAGACTGGAAACACCATATATTTT.

This rearrangement joins TRBV6-5 to TRBJ2-2; 7 positions match TRBD2. This CDR3 contains 15 residues. Germline values: CDR1 MNHEY, CDR2 SVGAGI. V gave up 7 bases and J gave up 3 bases; unmatched junction bases: 8. The CDR3 nucleotides read TGTGCCAGCACCGCGCGGGGGTGGGACACCGGGGAGCTGTTTTTT. Residues: CASTARGWDTGELFF.

This chain connects TRBV20-1 to TRBJ1-1; D not resolved. CDR1 DFQATT and CDR2 SNEGSKA come from the germline V gene (reference sequence). This CDR3 is built from 10 residues. Trimming took off 5 bases at V and 3 bases at J, with 4 bases between the two ends. CDR3 loop: CSAPYTEAFF. In nucleotides, the CDR3 is TGCAGTGCTCCTTACACTGAAGCTTTCTTT.

This sequence joins TRBV4-1 and TRBJ1-5, with D possibly TRBD1 on 6 matching bases. CDR1 and CDR2 (germline): MGHRA, YSYEKL. Between the trimmed V and J ends, which lost 4 bases and 1 base, there was a span of 8 bases. The CDR3 has 14 amino acids. CDR3 in amino acids: CASSPGQSNQPQHF. The CDR3 bases are TGCGCCAGCAGCCCAGGACAGAGCAATCAGCCCCAGCATTTT.

The chain employs TRBV4-1 and TRBJ2-1; 10 bases fit TRBD2. Germline trimming cut 2 bases from V and 0 bases from J; bases unmatched to any gene: 4. Germline V CDR1 and CDR2: MGHRA, YSYEKL. The CDR3 totals 17 residues. The CDR3 spells CASSQSSGRASYNEQFF. In nucleotides, the CDR3 is TGCGCCAGCAGCCAATCGAGCGGGAGGGCCTCCTACAATGAGCAGTTCTTC.

Here the CDR3 DNA reads TGTGCCAGTCTTCTGGGGGCGATGAACACTGAAGCTTTCTTT. It encodes CASLLGAMNTEAFF. V usage is TRBV2 and J usage is TRBJ1-1, with D maybe TRBD1 (6 bases). The length of the CDR3 is 14 residues. Germline CDR1 reads SNHLY; CDR2 reads FYNNEI. The V end lost 9 bases, the J end lost 0 bases, and 14 bases lay between the germline ends.

The V call is TRBV4-1, the J call TRBJ1-2; the match to TRBD1 covers 9 bases. The CDR3 sequence is 17 residues long. With V trimmed by 1 base and J by 8 bases, 14 bases remained unmatched. The germline CDR1 and CDR2 sequences are MGHRA and YSYEKL. DNA for the CDR3: TGCGCCAGCAGCCAAGTGTTTAGTGTGACAGGGGGAATCGGCTACACCTTC. This codes for CASSQVFSVTGGIGYTF.

V is TRBV28 and J is TRBJ1-4; D is perhaps TRBD1 (6 bases). V was shortened by 8 bases and J by 8 bases, with 12 bases between the two germline ends. CDR3 length equals 12 residues. Germline CDR1 MDHEN, CDR2 SYDVKM. The CDR3 bases are TGTGCCAGCTGTGAGAGGGGGGAAAAACTGTTTTTT. This encodes CASCERGEKLFF.